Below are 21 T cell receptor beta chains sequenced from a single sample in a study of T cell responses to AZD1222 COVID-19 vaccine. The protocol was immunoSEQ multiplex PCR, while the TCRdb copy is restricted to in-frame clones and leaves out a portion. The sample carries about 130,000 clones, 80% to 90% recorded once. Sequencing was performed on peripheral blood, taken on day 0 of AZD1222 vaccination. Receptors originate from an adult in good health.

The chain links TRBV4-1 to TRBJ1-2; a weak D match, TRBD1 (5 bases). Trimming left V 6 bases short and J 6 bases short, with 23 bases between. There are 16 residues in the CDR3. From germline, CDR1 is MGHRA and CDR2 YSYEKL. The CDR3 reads CASRPTLGTARDGYTF. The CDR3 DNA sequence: TGCGCCAGCAGACCCACGCTCGGGACCGCCAGGGATGGCTACACCTTC.

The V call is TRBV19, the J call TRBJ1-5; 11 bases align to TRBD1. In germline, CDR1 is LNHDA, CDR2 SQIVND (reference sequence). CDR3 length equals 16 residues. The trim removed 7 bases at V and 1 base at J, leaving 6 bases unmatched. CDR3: CASNLRDRGSNQPQHF. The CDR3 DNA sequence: TGTGCCAGTAATCTCCGGGACAGGGGGAGCAATCAGCCCCAGCATTTT.

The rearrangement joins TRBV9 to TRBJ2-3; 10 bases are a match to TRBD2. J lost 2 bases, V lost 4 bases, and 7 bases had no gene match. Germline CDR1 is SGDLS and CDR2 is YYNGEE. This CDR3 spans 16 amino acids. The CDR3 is CASSQFTSGNTDTQYF. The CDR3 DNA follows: TGTGCCAGCAGCCAATTTACTAGCGGGAACACAGATACGCAGTATTTT.

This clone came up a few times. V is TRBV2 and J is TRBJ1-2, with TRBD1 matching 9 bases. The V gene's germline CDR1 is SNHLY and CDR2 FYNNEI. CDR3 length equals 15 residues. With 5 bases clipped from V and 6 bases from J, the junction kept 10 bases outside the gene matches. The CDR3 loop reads CASSYGTGTGHGYTF. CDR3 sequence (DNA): TGTGCCAGCAGTTACGGAACCGGGACAGGGCATGGCTACACCTTC.

CDR3 amino acids: CASSDRGLASDTQYF. The DNA of the CDR3 is TGTGCCAGCAGTGACCGGGGACTAGCTTCGGATACGCAGTATTTT. J is TRBJ2-3 and V is TRBV6-4; 9 positions agree with TRBD2. The ends lost 2 bases at V and 6 bases at J; junction bases unmatched: 6. Germline-derived CDR1 and CDR2 are MRHNA and SNTAGT. The length of the CDR3 is 15 residues.

The CDR3 DNA is TGTGCCAGCAGACCAAGGGGGACGGAGAAATCCTACGAGCAGTACTTC. This translates into CASRPRGTEKSYEQYF. The chain employs TRBV28 and TRBJ2-7, with D possibly matching TRBD1 (6 bases). CDR1 is MDHEN and CDR2 is SYDVKM in the germline V gene. The CDR3 is made up of 16 amino acids. V lost 6 bases to trimming and J lost 1 base, with 19 bases between them.

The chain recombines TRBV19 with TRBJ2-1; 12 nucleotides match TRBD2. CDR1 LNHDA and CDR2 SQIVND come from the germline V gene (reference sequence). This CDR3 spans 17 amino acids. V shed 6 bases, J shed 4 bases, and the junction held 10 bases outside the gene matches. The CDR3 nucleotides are TGTGCCAGTAGGACTCTAGCGGGAGGGCCCACTTACAATGAGCAGTTCTTC. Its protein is CASRTLAGGPTYNEQFF.

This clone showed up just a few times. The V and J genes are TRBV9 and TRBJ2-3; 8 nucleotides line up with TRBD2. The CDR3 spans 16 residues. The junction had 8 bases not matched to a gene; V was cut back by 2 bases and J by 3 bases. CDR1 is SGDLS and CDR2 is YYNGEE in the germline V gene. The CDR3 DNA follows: TGTGCCAGCAGCGTGTCCGGTAGCGGGGTAACAGATACGCAGTATTTT. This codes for CASSVSGSGVTDTQYF.

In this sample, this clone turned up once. This CDR3 is CASSSPHHRDSGSPLHF. The CDR3 region has the DNA TGTGCCAGCAGTTCTCCTCACCACCGGGATTCGGGTTCACCCCTCCACTTT. The J gene is TRBJ1-6, the V gene TRBV28; D remains ambiguous. The ends were cut back, 4 bases at V and 9 bases at J, with 22 bases in the middle. Germline lookup yields CDR1 MDHEN and CDR2 SYDVKM. The CDR3 has 17 amino acids. Filled out from reference TRBV28 and TRBJ1-6, the complete variable domain reads DVKVTQSSRYLVKRTGEKVFLECVQDMDHENMFWYRQDPGLGLRLIYFSYDVKMKEKGDIPEGYSVSREKKERFSLILESASTNQTSMYLCASSSPHHRDSGSPLHFGNGTRLTVT.

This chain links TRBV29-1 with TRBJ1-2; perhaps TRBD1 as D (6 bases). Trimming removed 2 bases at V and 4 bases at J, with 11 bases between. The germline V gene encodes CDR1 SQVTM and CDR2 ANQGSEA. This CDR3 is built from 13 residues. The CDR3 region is CSVERGSVYGYTF. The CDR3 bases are TGCAGCGTTGAAAGGGGGTCCGTCTATGGCTACACCTTC.

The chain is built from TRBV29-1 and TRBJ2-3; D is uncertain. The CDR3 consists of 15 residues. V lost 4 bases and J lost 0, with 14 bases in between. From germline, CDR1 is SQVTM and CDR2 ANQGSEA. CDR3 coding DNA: TGCAGCGTTGGGGCGGAGAGGTCTAGCACAGATACGCAGTATTTT. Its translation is CSVGAERSSTDTQYF.

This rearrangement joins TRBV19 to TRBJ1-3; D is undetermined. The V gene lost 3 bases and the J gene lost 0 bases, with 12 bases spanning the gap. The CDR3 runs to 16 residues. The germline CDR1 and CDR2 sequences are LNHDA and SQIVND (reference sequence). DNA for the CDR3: TGTGCCAGTAGTATGCAAACGGGAATCTCTGGAAACACCATATATTTT. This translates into CASSMQTGISGNTIYF. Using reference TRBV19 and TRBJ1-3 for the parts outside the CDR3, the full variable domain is DGGITQSPKYLFRKEGQNVTLSCEQNLNHDAMYWYRQDPGQGLRLIYYSQIVNDFQKGDIAEGYSVSREKKESFPLTVTSAQKNPTAFYLCASSMQTGISGNTIYFGEGSWLTVV.

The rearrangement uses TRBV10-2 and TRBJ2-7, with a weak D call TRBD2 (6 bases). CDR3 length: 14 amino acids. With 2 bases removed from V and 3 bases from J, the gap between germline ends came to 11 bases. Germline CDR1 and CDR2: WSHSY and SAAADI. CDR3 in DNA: TGCGCCAGCAGTGAGAGCGGGTCGTACTACGAGCAGTACTTC. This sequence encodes CASSESGSYYEQYF.

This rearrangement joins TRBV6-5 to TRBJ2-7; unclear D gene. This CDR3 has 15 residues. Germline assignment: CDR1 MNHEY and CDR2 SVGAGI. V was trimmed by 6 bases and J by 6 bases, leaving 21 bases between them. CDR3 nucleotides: TGTGCCAGCAGCCCACGACCCGCCAGTCATTCCGAGCAGTACTTC. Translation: CASSPRPASHSEQYF.

The DNA for the CDR3 is TGTGCCAGCAGACCTGACAGGGCCGGGAACACTGAAGCTTTCTTT. Protein: CASRPDRAGNTEAFF. The chain couples TRBV2 to TRBJ1-1, with TRBD1 matching 7 bases. This CDR3 has 15 residues. J gave up 1 base and V 6 bases, and 8 bases lay outside the gene matches. Germline CDR1 SNHLY, CDR2 FYNNEI. Supplemented by reference TRBV2 and TRBJ1-1, the full variable domain reads EPEVTQTPSHQVTQMGQEVILRCVPISNHLYFYWYRQILGQKVEFLVSFYNNEISEKSEIFDDQFSVERPDGSNFTLKIRSTKLEDSAMYFCASRPDRAGNTEAFFGQGTRLTVV.

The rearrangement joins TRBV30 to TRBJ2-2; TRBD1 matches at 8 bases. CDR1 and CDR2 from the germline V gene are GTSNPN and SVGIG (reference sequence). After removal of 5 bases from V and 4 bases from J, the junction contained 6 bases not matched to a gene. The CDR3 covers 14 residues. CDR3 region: CAWARTGTTGELFF. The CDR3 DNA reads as TGTGCCTGGGCACGGACAGGGACCACCGGGGAGCTGTTTTTT. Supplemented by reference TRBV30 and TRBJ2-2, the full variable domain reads SQTIHQWPATLVQPVGSPLSLECTVEGTSNPNLYWYRQAAGRGLQLLFYSVGIGQISSEVPQNLSASRPQDRQFILSSKKLLLSDSGFYLCAWARTGTTGELFFGEGSRLTVL.

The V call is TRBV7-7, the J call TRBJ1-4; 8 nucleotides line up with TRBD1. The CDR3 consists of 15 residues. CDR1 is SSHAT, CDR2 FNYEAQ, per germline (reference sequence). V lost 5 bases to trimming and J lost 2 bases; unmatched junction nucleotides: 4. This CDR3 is CASSLRTGTNEKLFF. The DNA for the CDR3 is TGTGCCAGCAGCCTTAGGACAGGGACTAATGAAAAACTGTTTTTT.

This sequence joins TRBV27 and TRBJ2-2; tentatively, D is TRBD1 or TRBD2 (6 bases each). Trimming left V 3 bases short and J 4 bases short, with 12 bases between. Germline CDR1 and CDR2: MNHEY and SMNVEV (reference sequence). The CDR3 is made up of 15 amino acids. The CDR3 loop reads CASSLGGAGTGELFF. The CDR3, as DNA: TGTGCCAGCAGTTTGGGGGGCGCGGGCACCGGGGAGCTGTTTTTT.

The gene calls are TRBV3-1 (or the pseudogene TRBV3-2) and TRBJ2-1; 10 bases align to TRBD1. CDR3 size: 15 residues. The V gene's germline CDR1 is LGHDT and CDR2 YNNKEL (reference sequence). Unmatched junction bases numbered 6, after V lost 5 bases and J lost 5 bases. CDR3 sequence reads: CASSWGQGRHNEQFF. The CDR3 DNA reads TGTGCCAGCAGCTGGGGACAGGGGAGGCACAATGAGCAGTTCTTC.

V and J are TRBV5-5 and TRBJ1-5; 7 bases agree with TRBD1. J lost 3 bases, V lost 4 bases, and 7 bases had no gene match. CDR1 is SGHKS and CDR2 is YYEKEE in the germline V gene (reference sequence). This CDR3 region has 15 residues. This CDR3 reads CASSQRGQNNQPQHF. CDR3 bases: TGTGCCAGCAGCCAAAGGGGACAGAACAATCAGCCCCAGCATTTT.

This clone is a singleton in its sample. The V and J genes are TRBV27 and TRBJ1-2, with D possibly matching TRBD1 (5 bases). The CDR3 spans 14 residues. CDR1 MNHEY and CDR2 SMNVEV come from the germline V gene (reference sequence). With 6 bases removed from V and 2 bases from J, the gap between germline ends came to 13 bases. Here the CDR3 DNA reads TGTGCCAGCAGCCCCCCCGGGGCCAACTATGGCTACACCTTC. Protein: CASSPPGANYGYTF.